These 21 T cell receptor beta chains were all obtained from the same sample, sequenced in a study of blood T cell repertoires in COVID-19. Profiled with immunoSEQ multiplex PCR; TCRdb holds only in-frame clones, not every one. The data contain 150,000 to 200,000 clones, approximately 90% of them singletons. Source material: peripheral blood. These receptors originate from a woman aged 25 to 45 with acute or convalescent COVID-19.

The CDR3 reads CASSQEGQVYGYTF. The CDR3 DNA sequence: TGTGCCAGCAGCCAAGAGGGACAGGTCTATGGCTACACCTTC. The chain has TRBV4-2 and TRBJ1-2; 8 positions agree with TRBD1. V gave up 0 bases and J gave up 4 bases; unmatched junction bases: 1. The CDR3 spans 14 residues. Germline V gene sequence: CDR1 LGHNA, CDR2 YNFKEQ.

Details on this clone: In the same sample, other DNA sequences code for this CDR3. The chain joins TRBV18 to TRBJ2-7; 10 positions match TRBD1. The V segment lost 3 bases and the J segment 2 bases; nucleotides outside the gene matches: 1. CDR1 is KGHSH, CDR2 LQKENI, per germline. This CDR3 has 14 residues. In nucleotides, the CDR3 is TGTGCCAGCTCACCCGGGACAGGGGCCTACGAGCAGTACTTC. As protein: CASSPGTGAYEQYF.

This clone has more than one count but fewer than ten. The chain is built from TRBV2 and TRBJ1-3; TRBD1 agrees at 9 bases. Unmatched junction bases numbered 7, after V lost 6 bases and J lost 4 bases. Germline V CDR1 and CDR2: SNHLY, FYNNEI. This CDR3 is built from 15 residues. CDR3 sequence reads: CASSRDREGGNTIYF. The CDR3 coding sequence is TGTGCCAGCAGCCGGGACAGGGAGGGCGGAAACACCATATATTTT.

The chain joins TRBV4-1 to TRBJ2-5; 9 bases map to TRBD2. The germline gives CDR1 MGHRA, CDR2 YSYEKL. The CDR3 totals 15 residues. The J segment lost 5 bases and the V segment lost 5 bases, leaving 9 bases of the junction unmatched. CDR3 amino acids: CASSGSGRGKETQYF. The CDR3 coding sequence is TGCGCCAGCAGCGGTAGCGGGAGAGGCAAGGAGACCCAGTACTTC.

This clone was counted once. The rearrangement joins TRBV30 to TRBJ2-3; D possibly corresponds to TRBD2 (6 bases). The CDR3 has 14 residues. V dropped 2 bases and J dropped 2 bases, with 11 bases sitting between them. The germline CDR1 and CDR2 sequences are GTSNPN and SVGIG (reference sequence). The CDR3 sequence is CAWSKSGLTDTQYF. DNA of the CDR3: TGTGCCTGGAGTAAAAGCGGGCTCACAGATACGCAGTATTTT.

The chain is built from TRBV29-1 and TRBJ2-5; 11 nucleotides line up with TRBD1. This CDR3 has 15 residues. J gave up 4 bases and V 5 bases, and 9 bases lay outside the gene matches. Germline V CDR1 and CDR2: SQVTM, ANQGSEA. The CDR3 bases are TGCAGCGTTACTGCGGGGACAGGGGGGGGAGAGACCCAGTACTTC. Amino acids: CSVTAGTGGGETQYF.

The chain carries TRBV12-3 or TRBV12-4 and TRBJ2-7; 11 bases agree with TRBD2. The V and J ends lost 10 bases and 3 bases, in that order; junction bases with no gene match: 5. The CDR3 has 13 amino acids. CDR3 coding DNA: TGTGCCACCACTAGCGGGAGTTACTACGAGCAGTACTTC. It yields the protein CATTSGSYYEQYF.

A few counts support this clone. This chain joins TRBV2 and TRBJ2-2; 9 nucleotides agree with TRBD1. The J segment lost 7 bases and the V segment lost 5 bases, leaving 8 bases of the junction unmatched. CDR3 length: 15 amino acids. Per the germline V gene, CDR1 is SNHLY and CDR2 is FYNNEI. The CDR3 reads CASSLQGALHGELFF. CDR3 coding DNA: TGTGCCAGCAGTTTACAGGGGGCCCTACACGGGGAGCTGTTTTTT.

The chain has TRBV5-1 and TRBJ2-6, with TRBD2 matching 8 bases. The CDR3 sequence is 15 residues long. Germline V gene sequence: CDR1 SGHRS, CDR2 YFSETQ. V lost 3 bases and J lost 2; bases outside the gene matches: 1. This CDR3 is CASSSAGAGANVLTF. As DNA, the CDR3 is TGCGCCAGCAGCTCAGCGGGAGCTGGGGCCAACGTCCTGACTTTC.

V and J are TRBV15 and TRBJ2-5, with D uncertain. Germline V gene data show CDR1 as LNHNV and CDR2 as YYDKDF (reference sequence). Trimming shortened V by 6 bases and J by 3 bases, and 11 bases separated the two germline ends. The CDR3 runs 13 residues. CDR3 loop: CATRTGTEETQYF. DNA for the CDR3: TGTGCCACCAGGACGGGTACGGAAGAGACCCAGTACTTC.

Only one count was recorded for this clone. The CDR3 is CASSQDAVNYGYTF. The CDR3 DNA reads TGCGCCAGCAGCCAAGATGCGGTCAACTATGGCTACACCTTC. The chain uses TRBV4-1 and TRBJ1-2; D is uncertain. Germline lookup yields CDR1 MGHRA and CDR2 YSYEKL. CDR3 length: 14 residues. Trimming left V 0 bases short and J 2 bases short, with 7 bases between.

The rearrangement uses TRBV7-9 and TRBJ2-4, with a possible D match to TRBD1 (5 bases). Germline V CDR1 and CDR2: SEHNR, FQNEAQ (reference sequence). V lost 0 bases to trimming and J lost 9 bases, with 12 bases between them. The CDR3 runs 14 residues. In DNA, the CDR3 is TGTGCCAGCAGCTTAGCGGTAGGGGTAGGCATTCAGTACTTC. Encoded protein: CASSLAVGVGIQYF.

The V and J genes are TRBV27 and TRBJ1-1, with D tentatively TRBD1 (5 bases). This CDR3 spans 13 amino acids. Germline V gene lookup returns CDR1 MNHEY and CDR2 SMNVEV (reference sequence). Trimming removed 6 bases from V and 1 base from J, with 9 bases in between. The CDR3 DNA reads as TGTGCCAGCAGCATTCAGGGGAACACTGAAGCTTTCTTT. It translates to CASSIQGNTEAFF.

This rearrangement joins TRBV24-1 to TRBJ2-1; D is ambiguous. Trimming left V 4 bases short and J 12 bases short, with 12 bases between. The CDR3 length is 12 residues. Germline assignment: CDR1 KGHDR and CDR2 SFDVKD. In nucleotides, the CDR3 is TGTGCCACCAGTGAAAACGCGAGGCGGCAGTTCTTC. Translation: CATSENARRQFF.

This sequence joins TRBV7-8 and TRBJ2-4; TRBD2 matches 11 bases. Germline CDR1 SGHVS, CDR2 FQNEAQ. The trim removed 5 bases at V and 6 bases at J, leaving 3 bases unmatched. The CDR3 covers 14 residues. CDR3 DNA: TGTGCCAGCAGCCATGGGACTAGCGGAAACATTCAGTACTTC. It encodes CASSHGTSGNIQYF.

The chain joins TRBV11-2 to TRBJ2-5; D gene unclear. Trimming took off 1 base at V and 2 bases at J, with 8 bases between the two ends. Germline V gene lookup returns CDR1 SGHAT and CDR2 FQNNGV. The CDR3 runs to 14 residues. The CDR3 here is CASSLVTGQETQYF. DNA for the CDR3: TGTGCCAGCAGCTTAGTGACTGGTCAAGAGACCCAGTACTTC.

This sequence joins TRBV2 and TRBJ2-1, with 8 bases fitting TRBD2. V shed 11 bases and J 11 bases; nucleotides not matched to a gene: 8. CDR1 is SNHLY and CDR2 is FYNNEI in the germline V gene. This CDR3 spans 11 amino acids. The CDR3 reads CADLIAGQQFF. CDR3 nucleotides: TGTGCCGACTTAATAGCGGGACAGCAGTTCTTC.

The chain has TRBV5-1 and TRBJ2-1; 7 nucleotides align to TRBD1. The length of the CDR3 is 12 residues. Per the germline V gene, CDR1 is SGHRS and CDR2 is YFSETQ. V lost 0 bases to trimming and J lost 15 bases; unmatched junction nucleotides: 6. CDR3 bases: TGCGCCAGCAGCTTGGAGGGGGCCCCGTCGTTCTTC. This gives the protein CASSLEGAPSFF.

V is TRBV19 and J is TRBJ2-1; D perhaps matches TRBD2 (6 bases). Germline lookup yields CDR1 LNHDA and CDR2 SQIVND (reference sequence). V lost 4 bases and J 3 bases, leaving 10 bases between the germline ends. This CDR3 region has 14 residues. This CDR3 reads CASSKRLVYNEQFF. CDR3 in DNA: TGTGCCAGTAGTAAAAGACTAGTCTACAATGAGCAGTTCTTC. Variable domain in full (rest from reference TRBV19 and TRBJ2-1): DGGITQSPKYLFRKEGQNVTLSCEQNLNHDAMYWYRQDPGQGLRLIYYSQIVNDFQKGDIAEGYSVSREKKESFPLTVTSAQKNPTAFYLCASSKRLVYNEQFFGPGTRLTVL.

The chain recombines TRBV12-3 or TRBV12-4 with TRBJ1-1, with D possibly TRBD1 on 5 matching bases. V dropped 2 bases and J dropped 10 bases, with 14 bases sitting between them. CDR3 length equals 13 residues. The CDR3 coding sequence is TGTGCCAGCAGTTTAAATCGCAGGGAGGGAGCTTTCTTT. It encodes CASSLNRREGAFF.

The V and J genes are TRBV6-5 and TRBJ2-4; 7 bases map to TRBD1. The germline V gene encodes CDR1 MNHEY and CDR2 SVGAGI. This CDR3 spans 14 amino acids. The trim removed 5 bases at V and 6 bases at J, leaving 7 bases unmatched. As DNA, the CDR3 is TGTGCCAGCAGTAGAGACAGGGACCCAAACATTCAGTACTTC. Translation gives CASSRDRDPNIQYF.